A selection of T cell receptor beta chains follows, all from one sample in a study of shared clonotypes between healthy human individuals. The table came from immunoSEQ multiplex PCR; TCRdb's copy has only in-frame clones and leaves some out. The sample lists about 2.4 million clones; more than 80% were seen once. Material for sequencing was naive CD4+ T cells sorted from blood. Receptor source: a man in his late teens or twenties in good health. Each CDR3 is given with its conserved first and last residue. The D gene is left open where the match is weak.

V: TRBV5-5; D: .; CDR3: CASSLAGKNSPLHF
V: TRBV10-3; D: TRBD1; CDR3: CAIRDSSTDTQYF
V: TRBV28; D: TRBD2; CDR3: CASSHPGGSTDTQYF
V: TRBV2; D: .; CDR3: CASRKLTGTEDEAFF
V: TRBV7-9; D: TRBD1; CDR3: CASSLVGQGGGYTF
V: TRBV6-5; D: .; CDR3: CASSLGLEQYF
V: TRBV6-1; D: .; CDR3: CASRTRDFYNSPLHF
V: TRBV7-9; D: .; CDR3: CASSSAGYNEQFF
V: TRBV2; D: TRBD1; CDR3: CASSGDRWNTEAFF
V: TRBV5-1; D: .; CDR3: CASSLVPTGESSPLHF
V: TRBV12-5; D: TRBD1; CDR3: CASGSPRQGFHEQYF
V: TRBV7-9; D: TRBD2; CDR3: CASPYREGPAGELFF
V: TRBV5-1; D: .; CDR3: CASSPQTWGETQYF